Below, one T cell receptor (beta chain) is given with its context. As yet, its antigen is unknown. Other nucleotide sequences in the sample specify the same CDR3. This sample is drawn from a study of shared clonotypes between healthy human individuals. The donors, healthy adults who were HIV-negative, had experienced no recent acute infections or vaccinations. All participating donors were Caucasian adults from Nashville, Tennessee. Broader study findings: Clonotype sharing among donors likely depends on sequencing depth.

The CDR3 has 14 residues. Germline V CDR1 and CDR2: MDHEN, SYDVKM. Trimming stripped 0 bases from V and 2 bases from J, with 7 bases between. The method was immunoSEQ multiplex PCR; TCRdb's version includes in-frame clones alone and lacks a portion of them. The repertoire holds around 430,000 clones, with roughly 77% as singletons. Source material: PBMCs. The origin of this receptor is a woman aged 40 to 50 in good health. Some clones in this sample may be carry-over from other donors' samples. The gene calls are TRBV28 and TRBJ1-1, with a weak D call TRBD1 (6 bases). The CDR3 coding sequence is TGTGCCAGCAGTTTATGGGGGGGCAACACTGAAGCTTTCTTT. Its translation is CASSLWGGNTEAFF.